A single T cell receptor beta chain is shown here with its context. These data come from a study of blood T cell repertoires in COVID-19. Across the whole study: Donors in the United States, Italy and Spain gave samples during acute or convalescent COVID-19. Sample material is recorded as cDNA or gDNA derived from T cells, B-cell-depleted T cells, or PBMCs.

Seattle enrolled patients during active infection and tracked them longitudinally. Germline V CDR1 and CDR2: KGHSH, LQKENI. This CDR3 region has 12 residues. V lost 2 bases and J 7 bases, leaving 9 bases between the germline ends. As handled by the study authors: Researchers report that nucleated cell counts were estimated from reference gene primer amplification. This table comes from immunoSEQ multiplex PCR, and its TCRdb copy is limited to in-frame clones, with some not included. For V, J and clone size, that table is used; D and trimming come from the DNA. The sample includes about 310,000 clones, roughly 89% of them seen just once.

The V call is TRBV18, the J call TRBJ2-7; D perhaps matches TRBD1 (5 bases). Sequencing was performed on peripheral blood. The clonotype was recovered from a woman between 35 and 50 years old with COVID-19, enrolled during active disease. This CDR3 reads CASSPGSGEQYF. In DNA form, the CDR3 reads TGTGCCAGCTCACCAGGATCAGGGGAGCAGTACTTC.